A single T cell receptor (beta chain) is shown here with its context. Its specificity is not known. The sample comes from a study of graft-versus-host responses after intestinal transplantation. TCRdb's table, derived via immunoSEQ multiplex PCR, lists solely in-frame clones and lacks some. The sample holds tens of thousands of clones, more than 70% seen once. The V end lost 6 bases, the J end lost 8 bases, and 19 bases lay between the germline ends. The CDR3 is made up of 15 amino acids. CDR1 is MNHNS, CDR2 SASEGT, per germline. Sequencing used unstimulated CD8+ T cells sorted from spleen or lymph node cells, obtained before intestinal transplant. This clonotype was obtained from a human donor who received an intestinal transplant. The V call is TRBV6-1, the J call TRBJ2-2, with D perhaps matching TRBD2 (5 bases). The CDR3 DNA reads as TGTGCCAGCAGAGTCCCGATGGGCGGCGGGGGGGAGCTGTTTTTT. As protein: CASRVPMGGGGELFF.